This T cell receptor beta chain was recovered during a study of cytomegalovirus exposure and HLA in healthy donors. The PCR made use of 60 Vbeta and 13 Jbeta primers. Clones were read by immunoSEQ multiplex PCR, and TCRdb kept only the in-frame ones, dropping some. Of tens of thousands of clones in the sample, just under 85% were seen once. The origin of this receptor is a woman aged 18-29 years in good health and CMV-seropositive. The material sequenced was PBMCs.

CDR3 loop: CASSFGQFGANGYTF. CDR3 bases: TGTGCCAGCAGCTTCGGACAGTTTGGGGCAAATGGCTACACCTTC. J is TRBJ1-2 and V is TRBV7-8; the D gene is possibly TRBD1 (6 bases). V shed 3 bases and J shed 6 bases, with 17 bases lying between them. Germline values: CDR1 SGHVS, CDR2 FQNEAQ. CDR3 length equals 15 residues.